This T cell receptor (beta chain) was found in a study of blood T cell repertoires in COVID-19 (dated by TCRdb to about 2020). As for the study more broadly: Samples from collaborators originated in the United States, Italy and Spain and spanned both the acute and convalescent phases of COVID-19. The prospective study material was composed of cDNA or gDNA derived from T cells, B-cell-depleted T cells, or PBMCs. The dataset comprised deeply sampled blood TCRbeta repertoires from subjects exposed to, actively infected with, or recovered from COVID-19. A freely available public database, intended as a resource for researchers studying the immune response to SARS-CoV-2, is where the repertoires were released. Samples came from the ongoing ImmuneRACE study (first 160 participants) plus 1,254 subjects from 6 global collaborators. The sample metadata nearly always contained a de-identified subject ID, COVID-19 status, age in years and sex. HLA class I and class II types, where available, came from metadata supplied by the sample provider rather than from assay-based typing.

From the cysteine through the phenylalanine, the CDR3 covers 12 amino acids. Just CDR3 DNA is preserved here, 36 bases in frame from base 1. Trimming leaves V shorter by 6 bases and J shorter by 3 bases, with the junction holding 0 bases beyond the gene matches. Sequences ENHRY (CDR1) and SYGVKD (CDR2) are obtained from the germline V gene. Notes on this clone: Its cognate antigen has yet to be identified. It has no much larger one-base neighbor in the sample; base qualities were not kept.

The immunoSEQ Assay, a bias-controlled multiplex PCR, was used to amplify TCRbeta CDR3 regions from genomic DNA. The study's own analysis went as follows. Within the assay, amplification of reference gene primers was used to estimate how many nucleated cells each sample contained. To quantify the absolute abundance of each unique TCRbeta CDR3 rearrangement, sequence reads were collapsed and filtered. For each sample, productive Simpson clonality was calculated as the square root of Simpson's diversity index across productive rearrangements. Entries here come from immuneACCESS through TCRdb and include only in-frame sequences with V and J called. Some clones fail to appear in such tables; in the studies checked, an unresolved V gene covers under half of the shortfall, and the cause of the remainder is unknown. V and J calls and clone size come straight from that table; D and trimming were deduced from the DNA. The sample yields some 100,000 clones; just over 85% were counted once. Under 5.5% of the sample rests with the top ten.

General study outcomes and caveats: Clinical and demographic metadata were provided uncurated, with the amount varying by source and participant.

The collaborating institutions used their own protocols to collect whole blood in K2EDTA tubes. Collaborator samples were shipped for TCRbeta analysis as frozen whole blood, isolated PBMCs, or DNA extracted from either sample type. The chain is made from TRBV10-3 and TRBJ2-5; TRBD1 agrees with 8 junctional bases. Input material: peripheral blood. The sequence came from a human donor in a cohort sampled during active COVID-19. The DNA is TGTGCCATCAGGGGACAGGAAGAGACCCAGTACTTC. It specifies CAIRGQEETQYF.